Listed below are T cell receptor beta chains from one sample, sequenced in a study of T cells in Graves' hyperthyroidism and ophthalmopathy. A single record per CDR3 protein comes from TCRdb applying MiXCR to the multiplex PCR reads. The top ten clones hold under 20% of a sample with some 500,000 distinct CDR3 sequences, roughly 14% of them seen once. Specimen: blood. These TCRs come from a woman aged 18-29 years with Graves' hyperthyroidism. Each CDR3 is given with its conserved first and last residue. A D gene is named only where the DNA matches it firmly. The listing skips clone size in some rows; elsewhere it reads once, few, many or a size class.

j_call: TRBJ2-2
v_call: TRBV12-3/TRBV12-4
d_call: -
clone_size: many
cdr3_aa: CASSWTFCNGELFF
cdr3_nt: TGTGCCAGCAGTTGGACTTTCTGTAACGGGGAGCTGTTTTTT

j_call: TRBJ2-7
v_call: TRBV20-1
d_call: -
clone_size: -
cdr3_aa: CSVPGASSYEQYF
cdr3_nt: TGCAGCGTCCCAGGGGCTAGCTCCTACGAGCAGTACTTC

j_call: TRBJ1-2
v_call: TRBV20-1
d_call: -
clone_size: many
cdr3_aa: CSVLNPTNYGYTF
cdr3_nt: TGCAGTGTCCTTAACCCCACTAACTATGGCTACACCTTC

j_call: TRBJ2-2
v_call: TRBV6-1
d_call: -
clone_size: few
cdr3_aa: CASSRTVNTGELFF
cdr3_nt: TGTGCCAGCAGCCGGACAGTGAACACCGGGGAGCTGTTTTTT

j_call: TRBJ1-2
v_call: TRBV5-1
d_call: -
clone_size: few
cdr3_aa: CASSLGSNSGYTF
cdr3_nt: TGTGCCAGCAGCTTGGGCTCAAACTCAGGGTACACCTTC

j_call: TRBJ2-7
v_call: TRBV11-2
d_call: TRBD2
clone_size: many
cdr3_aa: CASRPLSGRVPYEQYF
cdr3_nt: TGTGCCAGCAGACCACTTAGCGGGAGGGTTCCCTACGAGCAGTACTTC

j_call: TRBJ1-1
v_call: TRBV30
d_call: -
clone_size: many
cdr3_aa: CAWGENTEAFF
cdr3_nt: TGTGCCTGGGGGGAGAACACTGAAGCTTTCTTT

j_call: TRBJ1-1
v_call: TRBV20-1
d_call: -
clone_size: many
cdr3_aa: CSAPKAENTEAFF
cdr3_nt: TGCAGTGCCCCGAAAGCCGAGAACACTGAAGCTTTCTTT

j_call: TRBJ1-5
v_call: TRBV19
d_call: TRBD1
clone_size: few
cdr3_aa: CASSMGRGRQQPQHF
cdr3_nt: TGTGCCAGTAGTATGGGTAGGGGGCGCCAACAGCCCCAGCATTTT

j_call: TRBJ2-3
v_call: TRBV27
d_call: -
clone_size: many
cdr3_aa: CATSAPPDTQYF
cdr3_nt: TGTGCCACCTCCGCTCCCCCAGATACGCAGTATTTT

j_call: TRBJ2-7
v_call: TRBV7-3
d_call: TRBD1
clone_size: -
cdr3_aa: CASSRDRGTEQYF
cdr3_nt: TGTGCCAGCAGCCGGGACAGGGGTACCGAGCAGTACTTC

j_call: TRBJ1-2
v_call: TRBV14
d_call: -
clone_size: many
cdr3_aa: CASSQIHTVGYGYTF
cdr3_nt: TGTGCCAGCAGCCAAATCCACACGGTGGGCTATGGCTACACCTTC

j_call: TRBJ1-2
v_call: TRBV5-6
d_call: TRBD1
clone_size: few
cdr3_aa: CASRVQGAGDYGYTF
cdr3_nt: TGTGCCAGCAGAGTACAGGGGGCAGGGGACTATGGCTACACCTTC

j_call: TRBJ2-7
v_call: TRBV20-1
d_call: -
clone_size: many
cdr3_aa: CSARDPLSYEQYF
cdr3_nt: TGCAGTGCTAGAGATCCCCTTTCCTACGAGCAGTACTTC

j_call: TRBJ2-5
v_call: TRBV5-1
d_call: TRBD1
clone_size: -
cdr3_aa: CASRGGQGEETQYF
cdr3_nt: TGCGCCAGCAGGGGTGGACAGGGAGAAGAGACCCAGTACTTC

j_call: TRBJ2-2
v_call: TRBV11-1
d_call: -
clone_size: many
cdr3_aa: CASSLWGSSTGELFF
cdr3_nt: TGTGCCAGCAGCCTATGGGGGTCCAGCACCGGGGAGCTGTTTTTT

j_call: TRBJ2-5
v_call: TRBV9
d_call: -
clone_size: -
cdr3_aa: CASSSTPQEGSFYQETQYF
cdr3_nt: TGTGCCAGCAGCTCCACCCCCCAGGAGGGGAGCTTTTACCAAGAGACCCAGTACTTC